This record concerns one T cell receptor beta chain sequence. These data are taken from a study of blood T cells in healthy people across ages. With V trimmed by 6 bases and J by 6 bases, 18 bases remained unmatched. CDR1 and CDR2 (germline): SNHLY, FYNNEI. There are 18 residues in the CDR3. It was with a sample-barcoded 5' primer and a J-beta primer mix that a second PCR of roughly 7 to 12 cycles was run. TCRdb itself ran the 5' RACE reads through MiXCR, one entry per CDR3 protein. This repertoire shows hundreds of thousands of distinct CDR3 sequences, over 40% found once; its top ten account for about 14%.

V is TRBV2 and J is TRBJ2-1; the match to TRBD2 covers 9 bases. This clonotype was sampled from an elderly woman in good health. The sequencing sample was made of blood. The CDR3 nucleotides are TGTGCCAGCAGCCTTGAGAGATACTTAGCGGGAGCCGGCAATGAGCAGTTCTTC. This gives the protein CASSLERYLAGAGNEQFF.